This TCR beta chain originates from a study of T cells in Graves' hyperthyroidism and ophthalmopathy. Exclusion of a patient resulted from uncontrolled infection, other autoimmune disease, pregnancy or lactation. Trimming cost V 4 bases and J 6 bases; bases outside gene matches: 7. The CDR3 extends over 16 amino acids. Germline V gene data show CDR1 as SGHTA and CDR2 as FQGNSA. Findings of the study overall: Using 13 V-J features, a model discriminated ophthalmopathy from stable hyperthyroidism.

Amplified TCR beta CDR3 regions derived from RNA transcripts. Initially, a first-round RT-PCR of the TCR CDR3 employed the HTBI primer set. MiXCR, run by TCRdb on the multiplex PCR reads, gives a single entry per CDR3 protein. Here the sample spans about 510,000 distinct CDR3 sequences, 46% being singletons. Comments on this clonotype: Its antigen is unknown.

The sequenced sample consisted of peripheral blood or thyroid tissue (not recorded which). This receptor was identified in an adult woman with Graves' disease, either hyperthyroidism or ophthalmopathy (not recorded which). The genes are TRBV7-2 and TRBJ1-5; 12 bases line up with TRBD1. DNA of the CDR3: TGTGCCAGCAGCTCATCCGGGACAGGGGGCGGTCAGCCCCAGCATTTT. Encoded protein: CASSSSGTGGGQPQHF.